This entry lists 19 T cell receptor beta chains sequenced from one sample in a study of CD8 T cells in ankylosing spondylitis. TCRdb ran MiXCR on the 5' RACE reads and lists one entry per CDR3 protein. Among 200,000 to 250,000 distinct CDR3 sequences, roughly 25% were seen once, and the ten largest hold approximately 6.6%. Sequencing used blood, either unsorted or a sorted T cell fraction (not recorded which). The receptors derive from a male donor with ankylosing spondylitis or in good health (not recorded which).

This clonotype was seen many times. The chain recombines TRBV10-2 with TRBJ2-1; D not resolved. The germline V and J ends were trimmed by 6 bases and 4 bases, with 7 bases remaining between them. CDR3 length: 12 amino acids. Germline CDR1 reads WSHSY; CDR2 reads SAAADI. CDR3 sequence: CASRDLYNEQFF. The CDR3 DNA sequence: TGCGCCAGCAGAGACTTGTACAATGAGCAGTTCTTC.

As for this clonotype: The germline gene is not matched at one end of the junction; a read error may be the cause. The gene calls are TRBV29-1 and TRBJ2-2; 8 bases are a match to TRBD1. The germline CDR1 and CDR2 sequences are SQVTM and ANQGSEA. The CDR3 is 13 residues long. The CDR3 sequence is CSVGQGNAGELFF. Written as DNA, the CDR3 is TGCAGCGTTGGACAGGGGAACGCCGGGGAGCTGTTTTTT.

This chain links TRBV20-1 with TRBJ2-1, with TRBD1 identical over 9 bases. Germline lookup yields CDR1 DFQATT and CDR2 SNEGSKA (reference sequence). The J segment lost 4 bases and the V segment lost 5 bases, leaving 9 bases of the junction unmatched. The CDR3 contains 15 residues. CDR3 protein: CSALRTGGGYNEQFF. In DNA form, the CDR3 reads TGCAGTGCTCTCCGAACAGGGGGCGGGTACAATGAGCAGTTCTTC.

This clonotype was counted a few times. The chain couples TRBV12-3 or TRBV12-4 to TRBJ2-6; TRBD1 is a possible D gene (6 bases). V shed 5 bases and J shed 1 base, with 15 bases lying between them. CDR3 length: 17 residues. The CDR3 DNA reads as TGTGCCAGCAGTCGAGGCAGGGGAGTGTCTGGGGCCAACGTCCTGACTTTC. Its protein is CASSRGRGVSGANVLTF.

This clonotype came up a few times. This chain links TRBV21-1 with TRBJ2-5; TRBD1 is the table's D call and was not checked against the DNA. TRBV21-1 is shown as a pseudogene. The CDR3 sequence is 15 residues long. CDR3 DNA sequence: TGTGCCAGCAGCGATAGGAGGGGGGATAGAGAGACCCAGTACTTC. It codes for CASSDRRGDRETQYF.

The chain joins TRBV20-1 to TRBJ2-1, with a tentative D call TRBD1 (5 bases). This CDR3 region has 12 residues. Trimming removed 6 bases from V and 7 bases from J, with 13 bases in between. Germline CDR1 and CDR2: DFQATT and SNEGSKA (reference sequence). The CDR3: CSAPYAGNEQFF. The CDR3 bases are TGCAGTGCGCCATACGCAGGGAATGAGCAGTTCTTC.

This clonotype occurred many times. The chain recombines TRBV10-3 with TRBJ2-1; 12 nucleotides line up with TRBD2. V gave up 4 bases and J gave up 3 bases; unmatched junction bases: 1. The CDR3 is 15 amino acids. The germline CDR1 and CDR2 sequences are ENHRY and SYGVKD. The CDR3 DNA reads TGTGCCATCAGTGGACTAGCGGGAGACTACAATGAGCAGTTCTTC. This translates into CAISGLAGDYNEQFF.

This clonotype was detected only once. The V gene is TRBV2, the J gene TRBJ1-2; D not resolved. V dropped 4 bases and J dropped 7 bases, with 13 bases sitting between them. Germline V gene data show CDR1 as SNHLY and CDR2 as FYNNEI. The CDR3 spans 13 residues. The CDR3 region is CASSAVGDLGYTF. The DNA of the CDR3 is TGTGCCAGCAGTGCTGTCGGAGATCTTGGCTACACCTTC.

About this clonotype: A much larger clone differs from this one at a single base, so this may be a read error. The V and J genes are TRBV25-1 and TRBJ2-1, with D perhaps matching TRBD2 (5 bases). The V gene lost 0 bases and the J gene lost 4 bases, with 16 bases spanning the gap. Germline loops: CDR1 MGHDK, CDR2 SYGVNS. The CDR3 contains 17 residues. CDR3 DNA sequence: TGTGCCAGCAGTGAATATTTATGGCGGGCCAATTACAATGAGCAGTTCTTC. Translated: CASSEYLWRANYNEQFF.

There are many counts of this clonotype. This chain links TRBV12-3 or TRBV12-4 with TRBJ2-2; the D is unclear. V gave up 2 bases and J gave up 6 bases, with 10 bases separating them. This CDR3 region has 14 residues. In nucleotides, the CDR3 is TGTGCCAGCAGTTTACTGCGTGTCGCCGGGGAGCTGTTTTTT. This translates into CASSLLRVAGELFF.

In this sample, this clonotype turned up many times. The gene calls are TRBV3-1 and TRBJ1-5; 7 nucleotides line up with TRBD1. Germline assignment: CDR1 LGHDT and CDR2 YNNKEL (reference sequence). CDR3 length: 17 amino acids. The junction had 7 bases not matched to a gene; V was cut back by 1 base and J by 1 base. This chain's CDR3 is CASSQGMTGTSNQPQHF. The CDR3 bases are TGTGCCAGCAGCCAAGGGATGACAGGGACAAGCAATCAGCCCCAGCATTTT.

This clonotype was counted a few times. V usage is TRBV29-1 and J usage is TRBJ2-1; 7 bases map to TRBD2. The CDR3 covers 14 residues. The germline V gene has CDR1 SQVTM and CDR2 ANQGSEA. V trimming: 7 bases; J trimming: 9 bases; junction bases outside the gene matches: 15. The CDR3 loop is CSAVEGGPDSEQFF. CDR3 coding DNA: TGCAGCGCCGTGGAGGGAGGGCCGGATAGTGAGCAGTTCTTC.

This clonotype turned up a few times. CDR3 DNA: TGCAGTGCTCCCCGCAGCAGGGCGAGCTCCTACAATGAGCAGTTCTTC. This sequence encodes CSAPRSRASSYNEQFF. The rearrangement uses TRBV20-1 and TRBJ2-1; weak D call: TRBD1 (5 bases). V was clipped by 5 bases and J by 0 bases, with 17 bases between them. The CDR3 length is 16 residues. In germline, CDR1 is DFQATT, CDR2 SNEGSKA (reference sequence).

This clonotype occurred many times. The chain carries TRBV7-2 and TRBJ2-6; a possible D gene is TRBD1 (6 bases). Per germline, CDR1 SGHTA and CDR2 FQGNSA. The CDR3 contains 16 residues. Trimming cost V 5 bases and J 2 bases, with 13 bases left between them. The CDR3 is CASSPQGGAGANVLTF. Written as DNA, the CDR3 is TGTGCCAGCAGCCCTCAAGGGGGTGCTGGGGCCAACGTCCTGACTTTC.

This clonotype was seen many times. V is TRBV5-1 and J is TRBJ2-3, with 7 bases matching TRBD1. The CDR3 loop spans 14 amino acids. Germline-derived CDR1 and CDR2 are SGHRS and YFSETQ. With 4 bases clipped from V and 3 bases from J, the junction kept 5 bases outside the gene matches. The CDR3 protein is CASSGGQVTDTQYF. The CDR3 bases are TGCGCCAGCAGCGGCGGACAGGTGACAGATACGCAGTATTTT.

This clonotype has more than one count but fewer than ten. The V and J genes are TRBV20-1 and TRBJ2-5; D uncertain. V was shortened by 5 bases and J by 6 bases, with 16 bases between the two germline ends. Germline V gene data show CDR1 as DFQATT and CDR2 as SNEGSKA (reference sequence). This CDR3 spans 13 amino acids. CDR3 residues: CSAPGGLVKTQYF. The CDR3 nucleotides are TGCAGTGCTCCCGGTGGGCTAGTCAAGACCCAGTACTTC.

This clonotype was seen a handful of times. This chain connects TRBV7-9 to TRBJ2-1; D call uncertain. Between the trimmed V and J ends, which lost 3 bases and 6 bases, there was a span of 9 bases. From germline, CDR1 is SEHNR and CDR2 FQNEAQ (reference sequence). The CDR3 loop spans 13 amino acids. CDR3 region: CASSFLEVNEQFF. CDR3 nucleotides: TGTGCCAGCAGCTTCCTAGAAGTCAATGAGCAGTTCTTC.

There are many counts of this clonotype. The V gene is TRBV7-9, the J gene TRBJ2-4; D is unclear. V was pared by 2 bases and J by 2 bases, with 7 bases between. From germline, CDR1 is SEHNR and CDR2 FQNEAQ (reference sequence). The CDR3 length is 14 residues. The CDR3 is CASSLSAPKNIQYF. As DNA, the CDR3 is TGTGCCAGCAGCTTATCTGCCCCCAAAAACATTCAGTACTTC.

This chain joins TRBV18 and TRBJ1-2; a weak D match, TRBD1 (6 bases). Germline V CDR1 and CDR2: KGHSH, LQKENI. V was trimmed by 4 bases and J by 4 bases, leaving 13 bases between them. The CDR3 contains 14 residues. The CDR3 reads CASSRAGEGYGYTF. CDR3 coding DNA: TGTGCCAGCTCACGGGCAGGGGAAGGCTATGGCTACACCTTC.